Described below is a single T cell receptor (beta chain) sequence and its context. PCR primers comprised 60 Vbeta and 13 Jbeta primers. Profiling relied on immunoSEQ multiplex PCR, and the TCRdb table lists in-frame clones only, not all of them. The listing contains 70,000 or so clones. These data belong to a study of cytomegalovirus exposure and HLA in healthy donors. The CDR3 has 15 amino acids. CDR1 and CDR2 (germline): SGHVS, FQNEAQ. J gave up 4 bases and V 3 bases, and 8 bases lay outside the gene matches. Sample: PBMCs. The TCR sequence derives from a man aged 40-55 years in good health and CMV-seronegative. V gene TRBV7-8 combines with J gene TRBJ2-7, with 8 bases that match TRBD2. The chain's CDR3 is CASSLSSGLNYEQYF. CDR3 bases: TGTGCCAGCAGCTTGTCTAGCGGGCTAAATTACGAGCAGTACTTC.